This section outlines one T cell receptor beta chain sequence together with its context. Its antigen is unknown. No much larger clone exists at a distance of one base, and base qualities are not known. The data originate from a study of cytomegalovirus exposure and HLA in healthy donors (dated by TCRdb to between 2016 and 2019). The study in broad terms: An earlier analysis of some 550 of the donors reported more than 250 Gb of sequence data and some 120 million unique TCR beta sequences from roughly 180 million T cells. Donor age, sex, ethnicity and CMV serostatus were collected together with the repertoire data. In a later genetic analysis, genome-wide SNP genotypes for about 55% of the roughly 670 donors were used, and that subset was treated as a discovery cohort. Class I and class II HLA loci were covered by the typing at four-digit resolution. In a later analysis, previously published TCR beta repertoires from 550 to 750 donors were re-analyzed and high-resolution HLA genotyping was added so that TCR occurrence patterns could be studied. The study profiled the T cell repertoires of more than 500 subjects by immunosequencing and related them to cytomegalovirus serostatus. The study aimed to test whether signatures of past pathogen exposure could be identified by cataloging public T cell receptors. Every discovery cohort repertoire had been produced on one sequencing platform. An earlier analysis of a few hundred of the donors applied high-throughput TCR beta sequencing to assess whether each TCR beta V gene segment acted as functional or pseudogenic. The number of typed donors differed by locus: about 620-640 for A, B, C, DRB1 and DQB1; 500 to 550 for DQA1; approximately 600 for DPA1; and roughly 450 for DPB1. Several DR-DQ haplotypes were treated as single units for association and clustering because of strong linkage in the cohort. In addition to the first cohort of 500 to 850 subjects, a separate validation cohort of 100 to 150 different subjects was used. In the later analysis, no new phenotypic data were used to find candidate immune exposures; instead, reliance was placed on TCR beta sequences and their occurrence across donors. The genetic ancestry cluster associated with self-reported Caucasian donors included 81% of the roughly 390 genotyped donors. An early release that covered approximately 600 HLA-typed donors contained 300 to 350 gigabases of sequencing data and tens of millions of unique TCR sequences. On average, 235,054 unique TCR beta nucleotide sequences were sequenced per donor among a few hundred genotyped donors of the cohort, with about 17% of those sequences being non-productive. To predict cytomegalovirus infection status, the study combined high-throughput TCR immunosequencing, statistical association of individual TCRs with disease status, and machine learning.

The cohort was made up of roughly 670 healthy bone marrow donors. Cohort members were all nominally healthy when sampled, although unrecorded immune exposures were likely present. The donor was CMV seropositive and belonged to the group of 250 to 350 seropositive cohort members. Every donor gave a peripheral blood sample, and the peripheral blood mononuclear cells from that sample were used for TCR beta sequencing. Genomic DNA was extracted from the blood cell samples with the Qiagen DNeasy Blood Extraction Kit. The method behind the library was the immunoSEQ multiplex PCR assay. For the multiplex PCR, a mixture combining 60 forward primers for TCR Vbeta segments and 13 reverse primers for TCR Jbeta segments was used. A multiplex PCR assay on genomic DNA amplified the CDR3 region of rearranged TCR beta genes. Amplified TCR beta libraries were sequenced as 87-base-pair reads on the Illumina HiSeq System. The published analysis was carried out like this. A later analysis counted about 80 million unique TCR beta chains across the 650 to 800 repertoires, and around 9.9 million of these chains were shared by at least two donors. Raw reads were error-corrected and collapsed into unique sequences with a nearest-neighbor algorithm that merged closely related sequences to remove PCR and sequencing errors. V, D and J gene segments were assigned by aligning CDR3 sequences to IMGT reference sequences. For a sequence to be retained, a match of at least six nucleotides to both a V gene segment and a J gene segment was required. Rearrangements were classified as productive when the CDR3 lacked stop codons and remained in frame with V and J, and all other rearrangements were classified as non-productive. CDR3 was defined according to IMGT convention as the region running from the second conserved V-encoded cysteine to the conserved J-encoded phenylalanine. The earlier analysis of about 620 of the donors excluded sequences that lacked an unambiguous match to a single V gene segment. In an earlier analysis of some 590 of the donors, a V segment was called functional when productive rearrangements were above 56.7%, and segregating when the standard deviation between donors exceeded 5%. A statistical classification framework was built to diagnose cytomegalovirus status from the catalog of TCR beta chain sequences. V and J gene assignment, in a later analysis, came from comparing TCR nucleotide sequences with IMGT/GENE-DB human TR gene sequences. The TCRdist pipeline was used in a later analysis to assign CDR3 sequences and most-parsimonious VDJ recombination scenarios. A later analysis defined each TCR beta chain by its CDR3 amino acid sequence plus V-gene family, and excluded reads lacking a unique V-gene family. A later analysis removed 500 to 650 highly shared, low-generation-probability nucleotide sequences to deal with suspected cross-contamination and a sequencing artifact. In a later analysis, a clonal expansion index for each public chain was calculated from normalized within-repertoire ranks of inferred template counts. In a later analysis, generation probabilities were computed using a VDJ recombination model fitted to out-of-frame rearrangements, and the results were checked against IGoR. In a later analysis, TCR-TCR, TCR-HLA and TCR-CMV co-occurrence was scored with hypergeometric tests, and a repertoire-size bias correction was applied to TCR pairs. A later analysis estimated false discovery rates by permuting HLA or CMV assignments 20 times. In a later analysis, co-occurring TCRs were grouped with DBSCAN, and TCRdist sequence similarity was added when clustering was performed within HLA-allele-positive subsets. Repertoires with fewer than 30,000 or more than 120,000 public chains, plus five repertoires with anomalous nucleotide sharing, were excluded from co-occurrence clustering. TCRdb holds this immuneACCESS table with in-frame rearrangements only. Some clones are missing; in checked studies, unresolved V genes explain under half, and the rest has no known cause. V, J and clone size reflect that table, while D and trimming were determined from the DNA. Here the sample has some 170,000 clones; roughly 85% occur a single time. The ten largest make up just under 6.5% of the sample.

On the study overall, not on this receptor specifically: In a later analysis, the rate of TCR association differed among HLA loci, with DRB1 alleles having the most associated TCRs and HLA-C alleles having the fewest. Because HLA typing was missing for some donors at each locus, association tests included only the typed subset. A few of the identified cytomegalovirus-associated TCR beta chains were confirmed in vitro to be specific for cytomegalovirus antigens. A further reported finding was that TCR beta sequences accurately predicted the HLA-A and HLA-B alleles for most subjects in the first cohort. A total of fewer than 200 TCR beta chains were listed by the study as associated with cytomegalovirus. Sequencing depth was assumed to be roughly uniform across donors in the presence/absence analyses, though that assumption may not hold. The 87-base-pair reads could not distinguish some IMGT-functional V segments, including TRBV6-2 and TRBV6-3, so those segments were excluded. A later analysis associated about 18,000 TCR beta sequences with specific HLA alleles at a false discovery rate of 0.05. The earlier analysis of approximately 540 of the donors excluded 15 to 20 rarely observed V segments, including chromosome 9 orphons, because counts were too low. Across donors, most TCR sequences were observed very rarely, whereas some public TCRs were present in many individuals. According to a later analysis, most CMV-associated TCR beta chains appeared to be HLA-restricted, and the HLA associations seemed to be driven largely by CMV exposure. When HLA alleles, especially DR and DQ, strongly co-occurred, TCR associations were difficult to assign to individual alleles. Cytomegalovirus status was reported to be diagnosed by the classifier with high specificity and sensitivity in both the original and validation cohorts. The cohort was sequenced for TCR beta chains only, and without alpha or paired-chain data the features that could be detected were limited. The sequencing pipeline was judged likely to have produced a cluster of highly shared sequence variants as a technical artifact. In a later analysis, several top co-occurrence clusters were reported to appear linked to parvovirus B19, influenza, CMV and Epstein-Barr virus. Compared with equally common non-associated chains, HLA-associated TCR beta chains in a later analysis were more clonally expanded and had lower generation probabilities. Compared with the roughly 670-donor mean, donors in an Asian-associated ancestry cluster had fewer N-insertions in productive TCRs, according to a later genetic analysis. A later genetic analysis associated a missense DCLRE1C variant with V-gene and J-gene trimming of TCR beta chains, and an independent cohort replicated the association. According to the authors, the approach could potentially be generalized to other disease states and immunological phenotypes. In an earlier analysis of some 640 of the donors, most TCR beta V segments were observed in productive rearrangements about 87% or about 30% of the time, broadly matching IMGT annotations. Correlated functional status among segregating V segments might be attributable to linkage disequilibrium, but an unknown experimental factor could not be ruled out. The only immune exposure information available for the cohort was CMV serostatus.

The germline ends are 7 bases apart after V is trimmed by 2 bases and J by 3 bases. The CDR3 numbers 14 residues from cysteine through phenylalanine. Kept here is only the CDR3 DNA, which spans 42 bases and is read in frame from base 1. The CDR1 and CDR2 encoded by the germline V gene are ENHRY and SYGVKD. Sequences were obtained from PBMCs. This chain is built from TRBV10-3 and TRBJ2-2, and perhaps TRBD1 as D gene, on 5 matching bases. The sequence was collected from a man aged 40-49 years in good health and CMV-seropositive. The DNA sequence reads TGTGCCATCAGTGAGGGGGCGGACACCGGGGAGCTGTTTTTT. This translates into CAISEGADTGELFF.